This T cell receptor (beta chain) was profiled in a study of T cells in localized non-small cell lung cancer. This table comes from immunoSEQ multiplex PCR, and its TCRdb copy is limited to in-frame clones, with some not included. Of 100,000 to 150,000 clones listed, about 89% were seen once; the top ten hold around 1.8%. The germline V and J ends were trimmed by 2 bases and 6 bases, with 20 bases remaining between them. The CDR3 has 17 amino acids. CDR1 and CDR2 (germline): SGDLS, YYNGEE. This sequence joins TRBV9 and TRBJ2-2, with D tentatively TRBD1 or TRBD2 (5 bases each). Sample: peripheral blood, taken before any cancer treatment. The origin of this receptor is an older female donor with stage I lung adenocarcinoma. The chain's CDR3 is CASSVLFRDAQAGELFF. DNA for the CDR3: TGTGCCAGCAGCGTCTTGTTCCGGGACGCTCAGGCCGGGGAGCTGTTTTTT.